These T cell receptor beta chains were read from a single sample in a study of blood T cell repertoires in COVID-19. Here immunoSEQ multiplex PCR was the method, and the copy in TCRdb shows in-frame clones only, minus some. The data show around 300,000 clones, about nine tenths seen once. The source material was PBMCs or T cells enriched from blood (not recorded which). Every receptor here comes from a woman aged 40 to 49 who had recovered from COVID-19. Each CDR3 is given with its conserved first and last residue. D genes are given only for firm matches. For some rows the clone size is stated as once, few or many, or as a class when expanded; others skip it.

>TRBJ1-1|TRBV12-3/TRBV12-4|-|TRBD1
TGTGCCAGCAGTCTCCGGGACAGGAGGGAAGCTTTCTTT
CASSLRDRREAFF
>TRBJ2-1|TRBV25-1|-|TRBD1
TGTGCCAGCAGTGACCCTTTATGGACAGGCGGGAATGAGCAGTTCTTC
CASSDPLWTGGNEQFF
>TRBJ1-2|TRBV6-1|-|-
TGTGCCAGCAGTGGTACTACAGGGAACGGGCCTTACTATGGCTACACCTTC
CASSGTTGNGPYYGYTF
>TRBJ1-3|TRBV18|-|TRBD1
TGTGCCAGCTCACCACCGGGGCAGGGGGCTCGAAACACCATATATTTT
CASSPPGQGARNTIYF
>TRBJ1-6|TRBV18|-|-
TGTGCCAGCTCCCCACAGGCGATCGGGACAAATTCACCCCTCCACTTT
CASSPQAIGTNSPLHF
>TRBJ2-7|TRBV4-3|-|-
TGCGCCAGCAGCCAAGATTCTCTTTCCTACGAGCAGTACTTC
CASSQDSLSYEQYF
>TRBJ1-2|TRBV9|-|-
TGTGCCAGCAGCGTAGACCCGAGAGTGAACTATGGCTACACCTTC
CASSVDPRVNYGYTF
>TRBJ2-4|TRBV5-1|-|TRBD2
TGCGCCAGCAGCCCCGACTCCCGCGGGAGCATTCAGTACTTC
CASSPDSRGSIQYF
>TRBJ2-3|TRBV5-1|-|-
TGCGCCAGCAGCTTGGGGTCTAGCGGCACAGATACGCAGTATTTT
CASSLGSSGTDTQYF
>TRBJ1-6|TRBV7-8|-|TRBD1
TGTGCCAGCAGCCCGCTCCGGACAGGGAGTTCACCCCTCCACTTT
CASSPLRTGSSPLHF
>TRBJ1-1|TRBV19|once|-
TGTGCCAGTAGTATGGCCTCGACAGGGAACACTGAAGCTTTCTTT
CASSMASTGNTEAFF
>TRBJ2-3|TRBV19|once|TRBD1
TGTGCCAGTTCGGGACAGGTTAGCACAGATACGCAGTATTTT
CASSGQVSTDTQYF
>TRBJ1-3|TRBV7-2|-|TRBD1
TGTGCCAGCAGCTCACACAGGGGTGGTACTGGAAACACCATATATTTT
CASSSHRGGTGNTIYF
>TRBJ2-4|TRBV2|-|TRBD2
TGTGCCAGCATGGGACTAGGCTCCCTGAACATTCAGTACTTC
CASMGLGSLNIQYF
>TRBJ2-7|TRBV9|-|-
TGTGCCAGCAGCCCCGGGACAATATCCTACGAGCAGTACTTC
CASSPGTISYEQYF
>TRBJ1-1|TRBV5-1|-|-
TGCGCCAGCAGCTGGGACACAATAATGAACACTGAAGCTTTCTTT
CASSWDTIMNTEAFF
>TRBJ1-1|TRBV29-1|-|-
TGCAGCGTTGAAGGGGGCGGGGGTGCGAACACTGAAGCTTTCTTT
CSVEGGGGANTEAFF
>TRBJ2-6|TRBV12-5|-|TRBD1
TGTGCTAGTGCCCCGGGGACAGGGGGCAGGGCCAACGTCCTGACTTTC
CASAPGTGGRANVLTF
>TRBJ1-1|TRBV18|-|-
TGTGCCAGCTCACCAGATCGTAACAGGGCCGTATCGGGCACTGAAGCTTTCTTT
CASSPDRNRAVSGTEAFF
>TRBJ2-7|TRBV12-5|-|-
TGTGCTAGTGGTTTTCCACCCCGTGGGCAGCCCTACGAGCAGTACTTC
CASGFPPRGQPYEQYF
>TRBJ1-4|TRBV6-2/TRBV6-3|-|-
TGTGCCAGCAGCCCTTACGTGACAGGTGTTAATGAAAAACTGTTTTTT
CASSPYVTGVNEKLFF
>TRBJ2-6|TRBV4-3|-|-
TGCGCCAGCAGCCAAGATTCCCCATTCAGCTCTGGGGCCAACGTCCTGACTTTC
CASSQDSPFSSGANVLTF